This T cell receptor beta chain was identified during a study of CD8 T cells in Susac syndrome. Looking at the study overall: Clinically active disease was present in over 5 of the sequenced Susac syndrome patients. Eight of these patients were in remission. There were Susac syndrome patients who were therapy-naive at blood draw, others on corticosteroids, and others on intravenous immunoglobulin alone.

The study sequenced TCR beta in blood CD8+ and CD4+ T cells. RNA, at about 0.45 to 1 ug, was reverse transcribed with random hexamers. Amplification of TCR beta CDR3 spanned 54 Vbeta and 13 Jbeta via immunoSEQ multiplex PCR. TCRdb re-called the immunoSEQ multiplex PCR reads through MiXCR, storing one row per CDR3 protein. The data contain about 240,000 distinct CDR3 sequences, 90% to 97% of them singletons. With V trimmed by 10 bases and J by 2 bases, 10 bases remained unmatched. The CDR3 loop spans 15 amino acids. Germline CDR1 and CDR2: SGHNT and YYREEE (reference sequence). The source material was CD4+ T cells from PBMCs. The TCR originated in a human donor with Susac syndrome. V and J are TRBV5-4 and TRBJ2-1, with 9 bases fitting TRBD2. CDR3 residues: CAGGQAGGTYNEQFF. In nucleotides, the CDR3 is TGTGCCGGTGGTCAAGCGGGAGGTACCTACAATGAGCAGTTCTTC.